This T cell receptor (beta chain) was recorded in a study of T cell repertoires in cytomegalovirus infection. Overall study: CMV infection and matching HLA type were both indicated by public TCR beta signatures. The study's findings and limits: Adding up the frequency of public TCR beta families identified people who carried CMV plus the relevant HLA. CMV-specific TCR beta clonotypes restricted by HLA-C were the ones dominating the ex vivo response.

Germline V CDR1 and CDR2: SGHAT, FQNNGV. The CDR3 totals 19 residues. Trimming removed 0 bases from V and 3 bases from J; junction bases left unmatched: 14. Concerning this clonotype itself: Its specificity is not known.

TCRdb reprocessed the reads with MiXCR, giving one entry per CDR3 protein. The table has about 740,000 distinct CDR3 sequences, 35% seen once. The sample was PBMCs. The rearrangement joins TRBV11-2 to TRBJ1-3; 7 nucleotides match TRBD1. This clonotype was obtained from a human donor in good health (CMV status not recorded). Some clones in this sample may be carry-over from other donors' samples. CDR3 DNA sequence: TGTGCCAGCAGCTTAGATTCGCCTTACCTAAGGGGGCATGGAAACACCATATATTTT. Protein product: CASSLDSPYLRGHGNTIYF.